The 19 T cell receptor beta chains presented below share a single source sample, sequenced in a study of shared clonotypes between healthy human individuals. Repertoires were generated with immunoSEQ multiplex PCR, while TCRdb's copy carries only in-frame clones and drops some. This sample yields hundreds of thousands of clones, of which 97% are seen a single time; about 0.06% belongs to the top ten. The material sequenced was naive CD4+ T cells sorted from blood. Subset meaning: CD45RA+ positively selected. The receptors shown here come from a woman in her thirties in good health.

This clone was seen a single time. V is TRBV2 and J is TRBJ2-7, with D tentatively TRBD1 (5 bases). The CDR3 is 14 amino acids. The V end lost 1 base, the J end lost 3 bases, and 10 bases lay between the germline ends. Germline CDR1 SNHLY, CDR2 FYNNEI. Here the CDR3 reads CASSEGYRNYEQYF. CDR3 coding DNA: TGTGCCAGCAGTGAAGGTTACAGGAACTACGAGCAGTACTTC. The full variable domain, rest sourced from reference TRBV2 and TRBJ2-7, is EPEVTQTPSHQVTQMGQEVILRCVPISNHLYFYWYRQILGQKVEFLVSFYNNEISEKSEIFDDQFSVERPDGSNFTLKIRSTKLEDSAMYFCASSEGYRNYEQYFGPGTRLTVT.

The rearrangement uses TRBV5-4 and TRBJ2-1; perhaps TRBD1 as D (5 bases). Germline V gene lookup returns CDR1 SGHNT and CDR2 YYREEE (reference sequence). V lost 0 bases and J 7 bases, leaving 17 bases between the germline ends. There are 16 residues in the CDR3. CDR3 in amino acids: CASSLAQGLLVNEQFF. CDR3 nucleotide sequence: TGTGCCAGCAGCTTGGCTCAGGGTTTGTTGGTGAATGAGCAGTTCTTC.

This chain links TRBV4-2 with TRBJ1-1, with D maybe TRBD1 (5 bases). This CDR3 region has 14 residues. Between the trimmed V and J ends, which lost 5 bases and 0 bases, there was a span of 10 bases. Looked up from germline, CDR1 is LGHNA and CDR2 is YNFKEQ. CDR3 nucleotide sequence: TGTGCCAGCAGCTCGTTGGACATGAACACTGAAGCTTTCTTT. Amino acid sequence: CASSSLDMNTEAFF.

V and J are TRBV5-1 and TRBJ2-3; the D gene is possibly TRBD2 (5 bases). V lost 0 bases, J lost 1 base, and 9 bases lay in between. The CDR3 has 15 residues. Germline assignment: CDR1 SGHRS and CDR2 YFSETQ. The CDR3 region has the DNA TGCGCCAGCAGCTTGGAGGTAGCGCGCACAGATACGCAGTATTTT. Its translation is CASSLEVARTDTQYF.

The chain carries TRBV7-9 and TRBJ2-1; perhaps TRBD2 as D (6 bases). V lost 3 bases, J lost 2 bases, and 11 bases lay in between. The CDR3 has 15 residues. CDR1 and CDR2 (germline): SEHNR, FQNEAQ (reference sequence). DNA for the CDR3: TGTGCCAGCAGCTTTTACGCGGGGCCCTACAATGAGCAGTTCTTC. This translates into CASSFYAGPYNEQFF. Variable domain in full (rest from reference TRBV7-9 and TRBJ2-1): DTGVSQNPRHKITKRGQNVTFRCDPISEHNRLYWYRQTLGQGPEFLTYFQNEAQLEKSRLLSDRFSAERPKGSFSTLEIQRTEQGDSAMYLCASSFYAGPYNEQFFGPGTRLTVL.

V is TRBV30 and J is TRBJ2-7, with TRBD2 as a possible D gene (6 bases). Germline lookup yields CDR1 GTSNPN and CDR2 SVGIG (reference sequence). Deletions cut 0 bases from V and 0 bases from J, with 9 bases between. This CDR3 region has 14 residues. In DNA, the CDR3 is TGTGCCTGGAGTGTAATGGGGGGCTCCTACGAGCAGTACTTC. Protein product: CAWSVMGGSYEQYF.

This clone was detected only once. The J gene is TRBJ2-2, the V gene TRBV7-9; TRBD1 might be the D (5 bases). Germline V gene data show CDR1 as SEHNR and CDR2 as FQNEAQ (reference sequence). The CDR3 is 15 residues long. With 5 bases removed from V and 5 bases from J, the gap between germline ends came to 15 bases. The CDR3 nucleotides read TGTGCCAGCAGCATAAGAGTTTCAGGGACCGGGGAGCTGTTTTTT. Its translation is CASSIRVSGTGELFF.

On this clone: This same CDR3 is encoded by further DNA sequences in the sample. The chain uses TRBV6-1 and TRBJ1-5, with 8 nucleotides matching TRBD1. The CDR3 extends over 13 amino acids. V trimming: 6 bases; J trimming: 7 bases; junction bases outside the gene matches: 5. Per the germline V gene, CDR1 is MNHNS and CDR2 is SASEGT. Written as DNA, the CDR3 is TGTGCCAGCAGCGGACAGGGTTACCAGCCCCAGCATTTT. Protein: CASSGQGYQPQHF.

V usage is TRBV18 and J usage is TRBJ2-3; TRBD1 agrees at 9 bases. The junction had 4 bases not matched to a gene; V was cut back by 3 bases and J by 0 bases. The CDR3 is 16 amino acids. CDR1 KGHSH and CDR2 LQKENI come from the germline V gene. CDR3 sequence: CASSPPGQGSTDTQYF. The CDR3 DNA reads TGTGCCAGCTCACCCCCGGGACAGGGAAGCACAGATACGCAGTATTTT. The full variable domain, in which reference TRBV18 and TRBJ2-3 provide the parts outside the CDR3, is NAGVMQNPRHLVRRRGQEARLRCSPMKGHSHVYWYRQLPEEGLKFMVYLQKENIIDESGMPKERFSAEFPKEGPSILRIQQVVRGDSAAYFCASSPPGQGSTDTQYFGPGTRLTVL.

The V call is TRBV6-1, the J call TRBJ2-5; D uncertain. Matching the DNA end better, TRBJ2-7 makes the J call doubtful. From germline, CDR1 is MNHNS and CDR2 SASEGT. The length of the CDR3 is 13 residues. This CDR3 reads CASSEPEFYEQYF. DNA for the CDR3: TGTGCCAGCAGTGAACCAGAGTTCTACGAGCAGTACTTC.

This clone was seen once. The chain employs TRBV6-5 and TRBJ2-1, with TRBD1 as a possible D gene (5 bases). The ends were cut back, 0 bases at V and 10 bases at J, with 16 bases in the middle. The CDR3 runs to 15 residues. The V gene's germline CDR1 is MNHEY and CDR2 SVGAGI. In DNA form, the CDR3 reads TGTGCCAGCAGTTACTCGAGACAGTCGCTTAAAGAGCAGTTCTTC. Its translation is CASSYSRQSLKEQFF.

This CDR3 is CASSGERDTQYF. The CDR3 coding sequence is TGTGCCAGCAGCGGCGAGCGAGATACGCAGTATTTT. The V call is TRBV5-4, the J call TRBJ2-3; D is undetermined. The germline CDR1 and CDR2 sequences are SGHNT and YYREEE (reference sequence). V was trimmed by 4 bases and J by 5 bases, leaving 8 bases between them. The CDR3 has 12 residues. Full variable domain (remainder filled in from reference TRBV5-4 and TRBJ2-3): ETGVTQSPTHLIKTRGQQVTLRCSSQSGHNTVSWYQQALGQGPQFIFQYYREEENGRGNFPPRFSGLQFPNYSSELNVNALELDDSALYLCASSGERDTQYFGPGTRLTVL.

The V call is TRBV4-2, the J call TRBJ1-6; no firm D call. CDR3 length: 13 amino acids. Germline V gene sequence: CDR1 LGHNA, CDR2 YNFKEQ. V was trimmed by 2 bases and J by 14 bases, leaving 13 bases between them. Here the CDR3 reads CASSQFVRQALHF. The CDR3 DNA follows: TGTGCCAGCAGCCAATTTGTCCGCCAAGCCCTCCACTTT.

The chain links TRBV7-6 to TRBJ2-7; 7 nucleotides line up with TRBD2. The germline V gene has CDR1 SGHVS and CDR2 FNYEAQ. J was trimmed by 9 bases and V by 2 bases; bases with no gene match: 7. The CDR3 is made up of 13 amino acids. CDR3 sequence (DNA): TGTGCCAGCAGCTTATCCGTGGGAGGGCTGCAGTACTTC. This codes for CASSLSVGGLQYF. Looking up the rest from reference TRBV7-6 and TRBJ2-7 gives the full variable domain: GAGVSQSPRYKVTKRGQDVALRCDPISGHVSLYWYRQALGQGPEFLTYFNYEAQQDKSGLPNDRFSAERPEGSISTLTIQRTEQRDSAMYRCASSLSVGGLQYFGPGTRLTVT.

This chain links TRBV5-8 with TRBJ2-7, with D tentatively TRBD1 (5 bases). Germline lookup yields CDR1 SGHTS and CDR2 YDEGEE. Trimming cost V 4 bases and J 3 bases, with 14 bases left between them. This CDR3 is built from 14 residues. Here the CDR3 reads CASSGPGAFYEQYF. The CDR3 DNA reads TGTGCCAGCAGCGGTCCTGGGGCTTTCTACGAGCAGTACTTC.

V gene TRBV19 combines with J gene TRBJ2-3; the D call may be TRBD1 or TRBD2 (5 bases each). V lost 2 bases to trimming and J lost 4 bases, with 10 bases between them. This CDR3 region has 14 residues. Germline CDR1 reads LNHDA; CDR2 reads SQIVND (reference sequence). The CDR3 region is CASSINRGADTQYF. The CDR3, as DNA: TGTGCCAGTAGTATAAACCGGGGCGCAGATACGCAGTATTTT.

The gene calls are TRBV6-5 and TRBJ1-2, with a possible D match to TRBD1 (6 bases). This CDR3 is built from 12 residues. V was cut by 7 bases and J by 8 bases, with 14 bases left in between. Germline V gene lookup returns CDR1 MNHEY and CDR2 SVGAGI. The CDR3 region has the DNA TGTGCCAGCACTCAACCGGGGGGCGGCTACACCTTC. Its protein product is CASTQPGGGYTF.

The V call is TRBV2, the J call TRBJ2-5; possibly TRBD1 for D (5 bases). The J call may be in error: the DNA end matches TRBJ2-7 better. CDR3 length equals 12 residues. CDR1 and CDR2 (germline): SNHLY, FYNNEI. The CDR3 bases are TGTGCCAGCAGGGGGCCCACCTACGAGCAGTACTTC. Protein sequence: CASRGPTYEQYF.

The rearrangement uses TRBV5-1 and TRBJ1-2, with TRBD1 matching 8 bases. V was clipped by 6 bases and J by 7 bases; unmatched bases: 8. Germline CDR1 reads SGHRS; CDR2 reads YFSETQ. This CDR3 is 13 amino acids long. CDR3 nucleotide sequence: TGCGCCAGCACCACGGCAGGGGGCCGTGGCTACACCTTC. It yields the protein CASTTAGGRGYTF.